This TCR beta chain was documented in a study of blood T cell repertoires in COVID-19. TCRdb's copy holds only in-frame clones and misses some; the assay was immunoSEQ multiplex PCR. There are 70,000 to 75,000 clones in the sample; approximately 80% occur only once, and approximately 5.1% lies in the top ten. CDR3 length equals 19 residues. The V segment lost 3 bases and the J segment 0 bases; nucleotides outside the gene matches: 11. The germline CDR1 and CDR2 sequences are SGHAT and FQNNGV. This clonotype was sampled from a woman of 80 years or more with active or convalescent COVID-19. The rearrangement uses TRBV11-2 and TRBJ2-3; 11 positions agree with TRBD2. The material sequenced was peripheral blood. The CDR3: CASSLRSSGGFLSTDTQYF. CDR3 in DNA: TGTGCCAGCAGCTTGAGGTCTAGCGGGGGGTTTCTAAGCACAGATACGCAGTATTTT. Full variable domain (missing parts from reference TRBV11-2 and TRBJ2-3): EAGVAQSPRYKIIEKRQSVAFWCNPISGHATLYWYQQILGQGPKLLIQFQNNGVVDDSQLPKDRFSAERLKGVDSTLKIQPAKLEDSAVYLCASSLRSSGGFLSTDTQYFGPGTRLTVL.